What follows are 4 T cell receptor beta chains derived from one specimen sequenced in a study of CD8 T cells in Susac syndrome. With random hexamers, reverse transcription was performed on about 0.5 to 1 ug of RNA. TCRdb redid the calling of the immunoSEQ multiplex PCR reads with MiXCR, one entry per CDR3 protein. The profile shows 130,000 to 150,000 distinct CDR3 sequences, roughly 95% of them singletons. The specimen sequenced was CD4+ T cells from PBMCs. These receptors all stem from a human donor in good health.

The chain links TRBV30 to TRBJ1-3, with D possibly TRBD1 on 6 matching bases. The germline V and J ends were trimmed by 0 bases and 6 bases, with 15 bases remaining between them. Germline CDR1 GTSNPN, CDR2 SVGIG (reference sequence). CDR3 length: 15 amino acids. In DNA form, the CDR3 reads TGTGCCTGGAGTGTTTTGGGGGCGTTGGAAAACACCATATATTTT. Translation gives CAWSVLGALENTIYF.

This chain uses TRBV5-6 with TRBJ2-3; perhaps TRBD1 as D (5 bases). Germline CDR1 reads SGHDT; CDR2 reads YYEEEE. The CDR3 spans 15 residues. V shed 1 base and J shed 0 bases, with 9 bases lying between them. CDR3 nucleotide sequence: TGTGCCAGCAGCTTGCTGGGGCGAAGCACAGATACGCAGTATTTT. As protein: CASSLLGRSTDTQYF.

The chain combines TRBV5-1 with TRBJ2-7; TRBD2 is a possible D gene (6 bases). Germline CDR1 SGHRS, CDR2 YFSETQ. The V gene lost 4 bases and the J gene lost 6 bases, with 17 bases spanning the gap. The CDR3 covers 14 residues. The CDR3 region is CASSPLARGSEQYF. As DNA, the CDR3 is TGCGCCAGCAGCCCCCTAGCGAGAGGGAGCGAGCAGTACTTC.

V usage is TRBV14 and J usage is TRBJ2-5; TRBD1 is a possible D gene (6 bases). The CDR3 length is 12 residues. Germline CDR1 reads SGHDN; CDR2 reads FVKESK. V lost 4 bases and J 7 bases, leaving 10 bases between the germline ends. CDR3 in DNA: TGTGCCAGCAGCCCAGGGGTAGGGACCCAGTACTTC. Its protein product is CASSPGVGTQYF. Full variable domain (missing parts from reference TRBV14 and TRBJ2-5): EAGVTQFPSHSVIEKGQTVTLRCDPISGHDNLYWYRRVMGKEIKFLLHFVKESKQDESGMPNNRFLAERTGGTYSTLKVQPAELEDSGVYFCASSPGVGTQYFGPGTRLLVL.